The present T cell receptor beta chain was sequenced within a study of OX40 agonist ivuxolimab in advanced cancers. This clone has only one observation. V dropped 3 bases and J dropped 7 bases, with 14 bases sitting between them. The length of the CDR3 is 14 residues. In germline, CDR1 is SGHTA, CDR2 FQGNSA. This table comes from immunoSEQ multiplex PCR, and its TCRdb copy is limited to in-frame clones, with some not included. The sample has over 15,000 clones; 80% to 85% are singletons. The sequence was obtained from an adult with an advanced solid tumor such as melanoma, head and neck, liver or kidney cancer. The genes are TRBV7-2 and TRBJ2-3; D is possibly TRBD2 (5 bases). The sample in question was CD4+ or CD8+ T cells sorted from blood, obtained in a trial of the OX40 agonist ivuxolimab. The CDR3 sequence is CASSLSRGANTQYF. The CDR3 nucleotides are TGTGCCAGCAGCTTGTCCCGGGGAGCGAATACGCAGTATTTT.